The T cell receptor beta chain under discussion was sequenced for a study of OX40 agonist ivuxolimab in advanced cancers. Researchers took blood at baseline, on cycle 4 day 1, and on cycle 7 day 1. Study conclusions and caveats: At 0.1 to 3.0 mg/kg, clonal expansion of CD4+ and CD8+ blood T cells had occurred by week 6.

The data were produced by immunoSEQ multiplex PCR, yet TCRdb's version contains in-frame clones alone and is incomplete. The sample has 70,000 to 75,000 clones, about 86% seen once. Remarks on this clone: Its antigen remains unidentified.

There are 15 residues in the CDR3. From germline, CDR1 is SGDLS and CDR2 YYNGEE. With V trimmed by 0 bases and J by 5 bases, 8 bases remained unmatched. V is TRBV9 and J is TRBJ2-7; 7 nucleotides match TRBD2. This sample comprised CD4+ or CD8+ T cells sorted from blood, obtained in a trial of the OX40 agonist ivuxolimab. The TCR was taken from an adult with an advanced solid tumor such as melanoma, head and neck, liver or kidney cancer. CDR3 residues: CASSVGGGSPHEQYF. DNA of the CDR3: TGTGCCAGCAGCGTAGGAGGCGGGAGTCCCCACGAGCAGTACTTC.